Listed below are T cell receptor beta chains from one sample, sequenced in a study of identical twins. Using its own MiXCR run on the 5' RACE reads, TCRdb lists one record per CDR3 protein. The sample lists approximately 230,000 distinct CDR3 sequences; over 11% were seen once. The sequenced sample was memory (CD45RO+) T cells sorted from blood. These receptor sequences come from a young woman in good health. Both conserved end residues are part of each CDR3. D genes are given only for firm matches.

len	v_gene	j_gene	d_gene	CDR3aa
15	TRBV9	TRBJ2-3	-	CASSPSPGNPDTQYF
11	TRBV19	TRBJ2-1	-	CASGTGKEQFF
14	TRBV4-3	TRBJ1-1	-	CASRRAAGLPEAFF
14	TRBV3-1	TRBJ1-6	-	CASSQGGRESPLHF
12	TRBV20-1	TRBJ2-5	TRBD1	CSARTGRETQYF
15	TRBV11-2	TRBJ1-1	-	CASSLARGGSTEAFF
14	TRBV18	TRBJ1-4	-	CASSRGREGEKLFF
11	TRBV16	TRBJ2-1	-	CASSPHNEQFF
11	TRBV20-1	TRBJ2-7	-	CSATRTDEQYF
13	TRBV12-3/TRBV12-4	TRBJ2-4	-	CASSKTGTNIQYF
13	TRBV5-1	TRBJ1-1	-	CASSVNTGTEAFF
13	TRBV15	TRBJ1-1	-	CATRITGNTEAFF
13	TRBV20-1	TRBJ1-1	TRBD1	CSARETGDAEAFF
14	TRBV6-1	TRBJ1-1	-	CASSSQGWNTEAFF
14	TRBV24-1	TRBJ1-2	-	CATSDPRGYYGYTF
14	TRBV20-1	TRBJ2-1	-	CSAIGGAYYNEQFF
15	TRBV4-2	TRBJ1-5	-	CASSQDLGSRQPQHF
13	TRBV3-1	TRBJ2-3	-	CVSSQVRADTQYF
15	TRBV25-1	TRBJ2-5	-	CASSEWGTYQETQYF
15	TRBV12-3/TRBV12-4	TRBJ1-6	-	CASSPSGSYNSPLHF
12	TRBV6-2/TRBV6-3	TRBJ1-1	-	CASSQVASRAFF
13	TRBV20-1	TRBJ2-5	TRBD1	CSARWDRLETQYF
15	TRBV3-1	TRBJ2-3	-	CASSSHRDSTDTQYF
16	TRBV7-2	TRBJ2-1	-	CASSFPTTSSYNEQFF
16	TRBV20-1	TRBJ2-1	TRBD1	CSARHIQGDSYNEQFF
14	TRBV11-1	TRBJ2-4	-	CASSLGDPKNIQYF
14	TRBV4-3	TRBJ1-1	-	CASSQEEGSTEAFF
15	TRBV27	TRBJ2-1	TRBD1	CASKRGGTGHNEQFF
16	TRBV20-1	TRBJ2-3	TRBD2	CSARDTSGGATDTQYF
11	TRBV29-1	TRBJ1-2	-	CSVARRGGYTF
13	TRBV20-1	TRBJ1-2	-	CSARARESYGYTF
14	TRBV7-2	TRBJ1-4	-	CASSLGGGSGKLFF
13	TRBV20-1	TRBJ2-7	TRBD2	CSATGTNPYEQYF
17	TRBV7-9	TRBJ2-1	-	CASSYLRASDSYNEQFF
13	TRBV3-1	TRBJ1-2	-	CASSMGQFYGYTF
14	TRBV7-2	TRBJ2-5	-	CASSPLGVGETQYF
19	TRBV20-1	TRBJ2-1	TRBD2	CSAHSTSGGDFGRLNEQFF
14	TRBV7-6	TRBJ2-5	-	CASSLSGRVETQYF
16	TRBV20-1	TRBJ1-2	-	CSARDGQRSGSYGYTF
14	TRBV12-3/TRBV12-4	TRBJ1-2	TRBD1	CASTRDSSRYGYTF
15	TRBV9	TRBJ2-3	-	CASSASSGLPDTQYF
19	TRBV20-1	TRBJ2-3	TRBD2	CSASRGLAGGRIPTDTQYF
13	TRBV5-1	TRBJ1-1	-	CASSRSGEREAFF
16	TRBV10-3	TRBJ1-5	TRBD1	CAISEPVTGVNQPQHF
13	TRBV12-3/TRBV12-4	TRBJ1-1	TRBD1	CASSPTGRTEAFF
17	TRBV13	TRBJ2-1	TRBD2	CASSLHKRGRTYNEQFF
13	TRBV2	TRBJ2-5	-	CASSGGLRETQYF
16	TRBV18	TRBJ2-1	TRBD1	CASSHRDRVSYYEQFF
15	TRBV11-2	TRBJ1-1	-	CASSISVALPTEAFF
16	TRBV5-5	TRBJ2-1	-	CASSHEVGSSYNEQFF
15	TRBV7-8	TRBJ2-3	-	CASSLSPGSTDTQYF
14	TRBV6-1	TRBJ1-1	-	CASSEGVRGRRGFF
15	TRBV9	TRBJ2-1	-	CASSGGTLLYNEQFF
14	TRBV20-1	TRBJ2-3	TRBD2	CSAASGVATDTQYF
15	TRBV12-3/TRBV12-4	TRBJ2-6	TRBD1	CASTLQGAGANVLTF
14	TRBV5-5	TRBJ1-2	TRBD1	CASSLVQGAYGYTF
11	TRBV6-5	TRBJ2-5	-	CASRLDRSEYF